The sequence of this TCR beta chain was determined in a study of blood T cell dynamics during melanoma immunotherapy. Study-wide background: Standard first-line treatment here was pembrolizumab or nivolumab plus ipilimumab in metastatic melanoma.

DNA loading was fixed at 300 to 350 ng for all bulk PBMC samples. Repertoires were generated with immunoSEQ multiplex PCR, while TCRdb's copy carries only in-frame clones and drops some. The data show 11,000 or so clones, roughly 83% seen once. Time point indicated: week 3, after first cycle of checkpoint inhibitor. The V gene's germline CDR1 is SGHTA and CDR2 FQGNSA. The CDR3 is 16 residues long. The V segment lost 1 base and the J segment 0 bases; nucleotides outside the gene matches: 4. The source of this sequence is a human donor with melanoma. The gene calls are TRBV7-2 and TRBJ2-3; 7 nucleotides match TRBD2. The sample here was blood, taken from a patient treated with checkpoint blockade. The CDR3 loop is CASSLDGRGSTDTQYF. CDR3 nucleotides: TGTGCCAGCAGCTTAGACGGGCGGGGGAGCACAGATACGCAGTATTTT.